Listed here are 2 T cell receptor beta chains from one sample, sequenced in a study of shared clonotypes between healthy human individuals. TCRdb's copy holds only in-frame clones and misses some; the assay was immunoSEQ multiplex PCR. This table holds 2 million to 2.5 million clones, approximately 94% found once. Sequencing input: naive CD4+ T cells sorted from blood. Stated subset: CD45RA+ positively selected. These receptors were taken from a man younger than 35 in good health.

The V call is TRBV5-1, the J call TRBJ1-1; 10 nucleotides match TRBD1. CDR1 SGHRS and CDR2 YFSETQ come from the germline V gene. The CDR3 totals 15 residues. The J segment lost 5 bases and the V segment lost 4 bases, leaving 8 bases of the junction unmatched. The CDR3 nucleotides are TGCGCCAGCAGCATTAGACAGGGGGCTAGTACTGAAGCTTTCTTT. As protein: CASSIRQGASTEAFF.

This chain joins TRBV5-1 and TRBJ2-3, with a weak D call TRBD2 (6 bases). The CDR3 spans 16 residues. The V end lost 3 bases, the J end lost 4 bases, and 18 bases lay between the germline ends. The germline CDR1 and CDR2 sequences are SGHRS and YFSETQ. CDR3 nucleotides: TGCGCCAGCAGCTCGGGGGAGTTAAGATTATCAGATACGCAGTATTTT. It yields the protein CASSSGELRLSDTQYF.